This TCR beta chain was sequenced in a study of blood T cell repertoires in COVID-19. Overall study: Both acute and convalescent COVID-19 samples were obtained from the United States, Italy and Spain. Sample material is recorded as cDNA or gDNA derived from T cells, B-cell-depleted T cells, or PBMCs.

This CDR3 has 15 residues. CDR1 and CDR2 from the germline V gene are SGHTA and FQGNSA. J was trimmed by 1 base and V by 5 bases; bases with no gene match: 7. In the original workflow: The assay estimated nucleated cells by amplifying reference gene primers. Assay: immunoSEQ multiplex PCR; the TCRdb copy retains only in-frame clones and omits some. D and trimming come from the DNA, and the V and J calls and clone size come from that table. The repertoire includes about 150,000 clones, around nine tenths of them detected once, and approximately 2.1% sits in the top ten. The origin of this receptor is a man in his forties or fifties who had recovered from COVID-19. Sequencing was performed on peripheral blood. The rearrangement links TRBV7-2 to TRBJ1-1; 7 bases line up with TRBD1. CDR3 DNA: TGTGCCAGCAGCCGCACGACAGGGACGAACACTGAAGCTTTCTTT. This codes for CASSRTTGTNTEAFF.